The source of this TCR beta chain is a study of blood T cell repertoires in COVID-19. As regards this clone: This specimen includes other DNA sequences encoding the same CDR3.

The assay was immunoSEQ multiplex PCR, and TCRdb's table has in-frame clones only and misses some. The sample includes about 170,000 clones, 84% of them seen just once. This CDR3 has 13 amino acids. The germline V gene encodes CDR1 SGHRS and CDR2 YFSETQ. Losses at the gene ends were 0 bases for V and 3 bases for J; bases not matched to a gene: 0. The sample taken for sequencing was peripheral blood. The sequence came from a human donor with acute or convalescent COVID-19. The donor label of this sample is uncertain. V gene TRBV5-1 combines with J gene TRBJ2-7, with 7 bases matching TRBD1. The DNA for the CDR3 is TGCGCCAGCAGCTTGGGGACAGGCTACGAGCAGTACTTC. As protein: CASSLGTGYEQYF. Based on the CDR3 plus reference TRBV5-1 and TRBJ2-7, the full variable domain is KAGVTQTPRYLIKTRGQQVTLSCSPISGHRSVSWYQQTPGQGLQFLFEYFSETQRNKGNFPGRFSGRQFSNSRSEMNVSTLELGDSALYLCASSLGTGYEQYFGPGTRLTVT.